These T cell receptor beta chains were read from a single sample in a study of blood T cell repertoires in COVID-19. The data were produced by immunoSEQ multiplex PCR, yet TCRdb's version contains in-frame clones alone and is incomplete. The repertoire holds approximately 75,000 clones, more than 60% seen once, with 25% to 30% in the top ten. The sample was peripheral blood. The receptors here all came from a woman older than 75 with active or convalescent COVID-19. Both conserved end residues are part of each CDR3. The D gene is left open where the match is weak. Part of the rows lack a size; the others show once, few, many or a class for expanded clones.

length: 13
J: TRBJ1-1
size: few
D: .
V: TRBV28
CDR3: CASTVTGLTEAFF
DNA: TGTGCCAGCACTGTGACAGGACTCACTGAAGCTTTCTTT

length: 17
J: TRBJ1-2
size: .
D: TRBD1
V: TRBV27
CDR3: CASSSTGVGTTNYGYTF
DNA: TGTGCCAGCAGTTCGACAGGGGTCGGAACTACTAACTATGGCTACACCTTC

length: 18
J: TRBJ2-1
size: .
D: .
V: TRBV27
CDR3: CASSFRVGGAGPYNEQFF
DNA: TGTGCCAGCAGTTTTAGGGTTGGGGGGGCCGGTCCCTACAATGAGCAGTTCTTC

length: 13
J: TRBJ1-4
size: once
D: .
V: TRBV12-5
CDR3: CASTPDSNEKLFF
DNA: TGTGCTAGTACTCCAGACTCTAATGAAAAACTGTTTTTT

length: 14
J: TRBJ1-2
size: once
D: .
V: TRBV11-2
CDR3: CASSFGGRSYGYTF
DNA: TGTGCCAGCAGCTTCGGAGGCAGATCCTATGGCTACACCTTC

length: 16
J: TRBJ2-2
size: once
D: TRBD1
V: TRBV10-3
CDR3: CAISESNQGATGELFF
DNA: TGTGCCATCAGTGAGTCGAATCAGGGGGCTACCGGGGAGCTGTTTTTT

length: 13
J: TRBJ2-7
size: .
D: .
V: TRBV24-1
CDR3: CATSDYQGNEQYF
DNA: TGTGCCACCAGTGATTACCAGGGGAACGAGCAGTACTTC

length: 15
J: TRBJ2-4
size: .
D: TRBD1
V: TRBV27
CDR3: CASSLDRGRANIQYF
DNA: TGTGCCAGCAGTTTGGACAGGGGGCGCGCAAACATTCAGTACTTC

length: 13
J: TRBJ2-7
size: .
D: .
V: TRBV29-1
CDR3: CSVGEGGGYEQYF
DNA: TGCAGCGTTGGAGAGGGAGGTGGCTACGAGCAGTACTTC

length: 16
J: TRBJ1-1
size: .
D: .
V: TRBV5-5
CDR3: CASSPWGAIRNTEAFF
DNA: TGTGCCAGCAGCCCGTGGGGCGCGATTCGGAACACTGAAGCTTTCTTT

length: 16
J: TRBJ1-2
size: .
D: TRBD1
V: TRBV10-3
CDR3: CAISEPLDREKGGYTF
DNA: TGTGCCATCAGTGAGCCGCTGGACAGGGAGAAAGGTGGCTACACCTTC

length: 13
J: TRBJ2-1
size: few
D: TRBD1
V: TRBV6-5
CDR3: CASSYSGQGGQFF
DNA: TGTGCCAGCAGTTACTCTGGACAGGGAGGGCAGTTCTTC

length: 13
J: TRBJ2-1
size: .
D: TRBD1
V: TRBV5-1
CDR3: CASSSGQYNEQFF
DNA: TGCGCCAGCAGCTCGGGACAGTACAATGAGCAGTTCTTC

length: 15
J: TRBJ2-2
size: .
D: .
V: TRBV5-1
CDR3: CASSLVQGNTGELFF
DNA: TGCGCCAGCAGCTTGGTACAGGGAAACACCGGGGAGCTGTTTTTT

length: 16
J: TRBJ1-1
size: .
D: .
V: TRBV7-2
CDR3: CASSLGPNLVNTEAFF
DNA: TGTGCCAGCAGCCTCGGTCCGAACTTGGTGAACACTGAAGCTTTCTTT

length: 18
J: TRBJ2-1
size: .
D: TRBD2
V: TRBV7-9
CDR3: CASSLGGLAGPRYNEQFF
DNA: TGTGCCAGCAGCTTAGGAGGTTTAGCGGGGCCAAGATACAATGAGCAGTTCTTC

length: 16
J: TRBJ2-7
size: few
D: .
V: TRBV21-1
CDR3: CASSKMFRGLSYEQYF
DNA: TGTGCCAGCAGCAAAATGTTCCGTGGACTCAGTTACGAGCAGTACTTC

length: 13
J: TRBJ1-5
size: .
D: .
V: TRBV19
CDR3: CASIPESNQPQHF
DNA: TGTGCCAGTATCCCCGAGAGCAATCAGCCCCAGCATTTT

length: 13
J: TRBJ1-5
size: few
D: .
V: TRBV4-3
CDR3: CASSRTRAQPQHF
DNA: TGCGCCAGCAGCCGAACCAGGGCCCAGCCCCAGCATTTT

length: 13
J: TRBJ2-7
size: few
D: .
V: TRBV12-3/TRBV12-4
CDR3: CASSLGSPYEQYF
DNA: TGTGCCAGCAGTTTGGGCAGCCCCTACGAGCAGTACTTC

length: 17
J: TRBJ2-7
size: once
D: TRBD1
V: TRBV4-1
CDR3: CASSQSDWTGGDYEQYF
DNA: TGCGCCAGCAGCCAGAGCGACTGGACAGGGGGGGATTACGAGCAGTACTTC

length: 17
J: TRBJ1-3
size: .
D: TRBD1
V: TRBV28
CDR3: CASSFPGQGKAGNTIYF
DNA: TGTGCCAGCAGTTTCCCGGGACAGGGGAAGGCTGGAAACACCATATATTTT

length: 15
J: TRBJ2-1
size: .
D: .
V: TRBV28
CDR3: CASSKSTGVYNEQFF
DNA: TGTGCCAGCAGCAAATCGACAGGTGTGTACAATGAGCAGTTCTTC

length: 11
J: TRBJ2-7
size: .
D: .
V: TRBV20-1
CDR3: CSAQTGYEQYF
DNA: TGCAGTGCTCAAACAGGGTACGAGCAGTACTTC

length: 12
J: TRBJ1-6
size: .
D: .
V: TRBV6-5
CDR3: CASTNGGSPLHF
DNA: TGTGCCAGCACCAACGGGGGGTCACCCCTCCACTTT

length: 17
J: TRBJ2-3
size: few
D: .
V: TRBV7-3
CDR3: CASSLRVRGQAGDTQYF
DNA: TGTGCCAGCAGCTTAAGGGTGCGGGGGCAAGCGGGAGATACGCAGTATTTT

length: 14
J: TRBJ1-1
size: .
D: .
V: TRBV3-1/TRBV3-2
CDR3: CASSQYRSGTEAFF
DNA: TGTGCCAGCAGCCAATACCGGTCGGGCACTGAAGCTTTCTTT

length: 17
J: TRBJ2-3
size: .
D: .
V: TRBV21-1
CDR3: CASSKGRVRGYTDTQYF
DNA: TGTGCCAGCAGCAAAGGTCGAGTGCGGGGGTACACAGATACGCAGTATTTT

length: 14
J: TRBJ2-5
size: few
D: .
V: TRBV5-1
CDR3: CASSPSGYQETQYF
DNA: TGCGCCAGCAGCCCCTCGGGGTACCAAGAGACCCAGTACTTC

length: 13
J: TRBJ1-2
size: .
D: .
V: TRBV5-4
CDR3: CASSLEAGGGYTF
DNA: TGTGCCAGCAGCTTGGAGGCAGGAGGCGGCTACACCTTC

length: 15
J: TRBJ2-5
size: .
D: TRBD2
V: TRBV15
CDR3: CATSPLAGGQETQYF
DNA: TGTGCCACCAGCCCTCTAGCGGGGGGGCAAGAGACCCAGTACTTC

length: 14
J: TRBJ2-7
size: .
D: TRBD1
V: TRBV7-9
CDR3: CASSSPGQPYEQYF
DNA: TGTGCCAGCAGCTCGCCGGGACAGCCCTACGAGCAGTACTTC

length: 15
J: TRBJ1-5
size: few
D: .
V: TRBV6-2/TRBV6-3
CDR3: CASSDNISGNQPQHF
DNA: TGTGCCAGCAGTGATAACATCTCCGGCAATCAGCCCCAGCATTTT

length: 16
J: TRBJ2-7
size: .
D: TRBD2
V: TRBV3-1/TRBV3-2
CDR3: CASSQGTSGFFYEQYF
DNA: TGTGCCAGCAGCCAAGGGACTAGCGGATTCTTCTACGAGCAGTACTTC

length: 15
J: TRBJ1-2
size: once
D: .
V: TRBV6-1
CDR3: CASSEQQGPNYGYTF
DNA: TGTGCCAGCAGTGAACAACAGGGACCTAACTATGGCTACACCTTC

length: 15
J: TRBJ2-3
size: .
D: TRBD1
V: TRBV6-5
CDR3: CASRDRLTSTDTQYF
DNA: TGTGCCAGCAGGGACAGGTTAACTAGCACAGATACGCAGTATTTT

length: 17
J: TRBJ1-5
size: .
D: TRBD1
V: TRBV4-3
CDR3: CASSQGVTRGLIQPQHF
DNA: TGCGCCAGCAGCCAAGGGGTGACCAGGGGGCTAATTCAGCCCCAGCATTTT

length: 16
J: TRBJ2-2
size: few
D: .
V: TRBV19
CDR3: CASSMVGSANTGELFF
DNA: TGTGCCAGTAGTATGGTTGGAAGCGCGAACACCGGGGAGCTGTTTTTT

length: 14
J: TRBJ1-5
size: .
D: .
V: TRBV19
CDR3: CASSKGYGNQPQHF
DNA: TGTGCCAGTAGTAAGGGGTACGGCAATCAGCCCCAGCATTTT

length: 16
J: TRBJ1-4
size: .
D: .
V: TRBV13
CDR3: CASSLRLQRTNEKLFF
DNA: TGTGCCAGCAGCTTGCGACTCCAGCGCACTAATGAAAAACTGTTTTTT

length: 13
J: TRBJ2-5
size: few
D: TRBD1
V: TRBV6-6
CDR3: CASSRGQGETQYF
DNA: TGTGCCAGCAGCCGAGGACAGGGAGAGACCCAGTACTTC

length: 15
J: TRBJ2-4
size: .
D: TRBD2
V: TRBV6-5
CDR3: CASSPPGGGGDIQYF
DNA: TGTGCCAGCAGTCCCCCGGGGGGGGGAGGGGACATTCAGTACTTC

length: 14
J: TRBJ2-1
size: .
D: TRBD2
V: TRBV4-3
CDR3: CASSDSGGNNEQFF
DNA: TGCGCCAGCAGCGATAGCGGGGGTAACAATGAGCAGTTCTTC

length: 13
J: TRBJ1-2
size: once
D: .
V: TRBV2
CDR3: CASTRRGVDGYTF
DNA: TGTGCCAGCACCCGACGGGGAGTAGATGGCTACACCTTC

length: 13
J: TRBJ2-7
size: .
D: .
V: TRBV10-3
CDR3: CAAQDSFSYEQYF
DNA: TGTGCCGCCCAGGACAGTTTCAGTTACGAGCAGTACTTC

length: 13
J: TRBJ1-4
size: .
D: .
V: TRBV7-2
CDR3: CASRASAAEKLFF
DNA: TGTGCCAGCAGAGCGTCTGCGGCCGAAAAACTGTTTTTT

length: 16
J: TRBJ2-5
size: .
D: TRBD1
V: TRBV6-5
CDR3: CASSYSWTGDQETQYF
DNA: TGTGCCAGCAGTTACTCGTGGACAGGAGATCAAGAGACCCAGTACTTC

length: 17
J: TRBJ1-1
size: .
D: .
V: TRBV19
CDR3: CASSSPPQGRLNTEAFF
DNA: TGTGCCAGTTCGTCCCCGCCGCAGGGGCGATTAAACACTGAAGCTTTCTTT

length: 12
J: TRBJ2-1
size: .
D: .
V: TRBV3-1/TRBV3-2
CDR3: CASSSRGDEQFF
DNA: TGTGCCAGCAGCTCCAGAGGCGATGAGCAGTTCTTC

length: 16
J: TRBJ2-7
size: .
D: TRBD1
V: TRBV24-1
CDR3: CATSDTGTGDSYEQYF
DNA: TGTGCCACCAGTGATACCGGGACAGGGGATTCCTACGAGCAGTACTTC

length: 16
J: TRBJ2-3
size: .
D: TRBD2
V: TRBV7-6
CDR3: CASSPIAGGLTDTQYF
DNA: TGTGCCAGCAGCCCCATCGCGGGGGGGCTAACAGATACGCAGTATTTT

length: 13
J: TRBJ2-3
size: .
D: .
V: TRBV6-2/TRBV6-3
CDR3: CASSYGAADTQYF
DNA: TGTGCCAGCAGTTACGGGGCGGCAGATACGCAGTATTTT

length: 13
J: TRBJ2-3
size: .
D: .
V: TRBV18
CDR3: CASSPPLPPTQYF
DNA: TGTGCCAGCTCGCCCCCACTCCCTCCTACGCAGTATTTT

length: 14
J: TRBJ2-7
size: few
D: .
V: TRBV5-6
CDR3: CASSRYRQFSEQYF
DNA: TGTGCCAGCAGCCGATACAGACAGTTTTCGGAGCAGTACTTC

length: 17
J: TRBJ1-1
size: .
D: .
V: TRBV7-6
CDR3: CASSLAGSRGAATEAFF
DNA: TGTGCCAGCAGCTTAGCGGGGAGTCGGGGGGCGGCCACTGAAGCTTTCTTT

length: 12
J: TRBJ2-1
size: .
D: .
V: TRBV12-3/TRBV12-4
CDR3: CASSLEWDKAFF
DNA: TGTGCCAGCAGTTTAGAATGGGACAAAGCGTTCTTC

length: 14
J: TRBJ1-5
size: .
D: .
V: TRBV6-2/TRBV6-3
CDR3: CASSYSMEGQPQHF
DNA: TGTGCCAGCAGTTACTCGATGGAGGGACAGCCCCAGCATTTT

length: 17
J: TRBJ2-6
size: .
D: TRBD1
V: TRBV4-3
CDR3: CASSQQGAGGRANVLTF
DNA: TGCGCCAGCAGCCAACAGGGGGCAGGGGGGAGGGCCAACGTCCTGACTTTC

length: 15
J: TRBJ2-1
size: .
D: TRBD1
V: TRBV18
CDR3: CASSPQTGALGEQFF
DNA: TGTGCCAGCTCACCACAGACAGGGGCTCTGGGTGAGCAGTTCTTC

length: 13
J: TRBJ2-3
size: .
D: .
V: TRBV5-4
CDR3: CASKGPSTDTQYF
DNA: TGTGCCAGCAAGGGGCCCAGCACAGATACGCAGTATTTT